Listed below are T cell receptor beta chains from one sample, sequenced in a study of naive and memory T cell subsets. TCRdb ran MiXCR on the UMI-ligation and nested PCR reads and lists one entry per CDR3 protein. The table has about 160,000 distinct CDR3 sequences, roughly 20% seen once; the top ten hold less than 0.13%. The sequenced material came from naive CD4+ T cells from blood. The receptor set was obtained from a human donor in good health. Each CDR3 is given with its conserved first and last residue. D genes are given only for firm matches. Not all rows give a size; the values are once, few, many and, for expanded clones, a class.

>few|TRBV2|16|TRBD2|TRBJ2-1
TGTGCCAGCAGCGACAGGGGACTAGCGTATTACAATGAGCAGTTCTTC
CASSDRGLAYYNEQFF
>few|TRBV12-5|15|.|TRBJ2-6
TGTGCTAGTGGTTCGGTGGGGATTGGGGCCAACGTCCTGACTTTC
CASGSVGIGANVLTF
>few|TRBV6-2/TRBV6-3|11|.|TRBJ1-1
TGTGCCAGCAGTACCTTTCGCGCAGCTTTCTTT
CASSTFRAAFF
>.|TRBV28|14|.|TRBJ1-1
TGTGCCAGCAAATTAACAGGGAGAAACACTGAAGCTTTCTTT
CASKLTGRNTEAFF
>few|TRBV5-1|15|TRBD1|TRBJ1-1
TGCGCCAGCAGCTCGGACAGGACTAAGAACACTGAAGCTTTCTTT
CASSSDRTKNTEAFF
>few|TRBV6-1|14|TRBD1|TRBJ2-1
TGTGCCTCCCGGAGGTCCAGGGGGAACAATGAGCAGTTCTTC
CASRRSRGNNEQFF
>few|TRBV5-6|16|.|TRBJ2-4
TGTGCCAGCAGTCGCTTACAGGGAACCGCCAAAAACATTCAGTACTTC
CASSRLQGTAKNIQYF
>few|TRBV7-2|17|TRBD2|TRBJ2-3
TGTGCCAGCAGCCAACTACGGACTAGCGGGAGTGGAGATACGCAGTATTTT
CASSQLRTSGSGDTQYF
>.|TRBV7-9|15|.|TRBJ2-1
TGTGCCAGCACCCCCTGGGCGGATGGGGTAGGGGAGCAGTTCTTC
CASTPWADGVGEQFF
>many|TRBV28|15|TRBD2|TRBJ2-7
TGTGCCAGCAGTTCACCCGTGGGACTAGCGGGAAAGCAGTACTTC
CASSSPVGLAGKQYF
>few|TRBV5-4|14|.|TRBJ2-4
TGTGCCAGCAGCTTGAACGGGCCGTTAGACATTCAGTACTTC
CASSLNGPLDIQYF
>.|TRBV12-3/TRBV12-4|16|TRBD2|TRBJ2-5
TGTGCCAGCAGTTATCGACTAGCGGGAGGGCAAGAGACCCAGTACTTC
CASSYRLAGGQETQYF
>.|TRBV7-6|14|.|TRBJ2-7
TGTGCCAGCAGCCAAACGGGACTGTCCTACGAGCAGTACTTC
CASSQTGLSYEQYF
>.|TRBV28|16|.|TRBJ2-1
TGTGCCAGCAGTTTAAGATGGAGGGTTGGCTACAATGAGCAGTTCTTC
CASSLRWRVGYNEQFF
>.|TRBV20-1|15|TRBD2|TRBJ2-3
TGCAGTGCTAGTGCTCTAGCGGGAGACGTAGATACGCAGTATTTT
CSASALAGDVDTQYF
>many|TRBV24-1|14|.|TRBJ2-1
TGTGCCACCGGACTGGGCGGAACAAGTGGTGAGCAGTTCTTC
CATGLGGTSGEQFF
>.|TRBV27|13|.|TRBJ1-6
TGTGCCAGCAGTTCCGACTACAAAGCACCCCTCCACTTT
CASSSDYKAPLHF
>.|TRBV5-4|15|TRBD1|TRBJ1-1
TGTGCCAGCAAAACAGGGGGCGCGAAGAACACTGAAGCTTTCTTT
CASKTGGAKNTEAFF
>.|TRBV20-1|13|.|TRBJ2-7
TGCAGTGCTAGAGGCGGACAGCGGGACGAGCAGTACTTC
CSARGGQRDEQYF
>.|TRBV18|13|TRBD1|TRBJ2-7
TGTGCCAGCTCACCACCGACAGGGAGCGAGCAGTACTTC
CASSPPTGSEQYF
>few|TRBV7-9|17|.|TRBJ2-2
TGTGCCAGCAGCTTAGGTCGGCCCCGGTTCTCAACCGGGGAGCTGTTTTTT
CASSLGRPRFSTGELFF
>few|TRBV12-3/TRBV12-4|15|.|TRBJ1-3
TGTGCCAGCAGACGTAAACTGATACCTGGAAACACCATATATTTT
CASRRKLIPGNTIYF
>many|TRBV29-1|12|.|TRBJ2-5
TGCAGCGTTGGACGGGTAAAGGAGACCCAGTACTTC
CSVGRVKETQYF
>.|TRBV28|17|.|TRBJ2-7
TGTGCCAGCAGTTTCCGTCCTCCCGGGCCAAGCTCCTACGAGCAGTACTTC
CASSFRPPGPSSYEQYF
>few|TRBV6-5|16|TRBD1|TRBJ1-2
TGTGCCAGCAGTTACTACGGGACAGGGGGCTTTGATGGCTACACCTTC
CASSYYGTGGFDGYTF
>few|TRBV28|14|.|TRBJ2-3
TGTGCCAGCAGTCCTTTGGCGTTGGCAGATACGCAGTATTTT
CASSPLALADTQYF
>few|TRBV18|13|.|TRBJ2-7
TGTGCCAGCTCACAGGTACCCTCGCGTGAGCAGTACTTC
CASSQVPSREQYF
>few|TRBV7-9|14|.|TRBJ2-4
TGTGCCAGCAGCCAGGGACGGGTGTTTGACATTCAGTACTTC
CASSQGRVFDIQYF
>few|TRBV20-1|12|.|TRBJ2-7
TGCAGTGCCAGACAGGGAGGATACGAGCAGTACTTC
CSARQGGYEQYF
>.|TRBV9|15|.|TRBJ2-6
TGTGCCAGCAGCGGCCCCCACTCTGGGGCCAACGTCCTGACTTTC
CASSGPHSGANVLTF
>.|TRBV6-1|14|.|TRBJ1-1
TGTGCCAGCAGTGAACAGGGGAGGTCGGCTGAAGCTTTCTTT
CASSEQGRSAEAFF
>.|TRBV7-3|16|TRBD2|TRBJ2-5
TGTGCCAGCAGTCAATTCGGACTAGCGCCCCAAGAGACCCAGTACTTC
CASSQFGLAPQETQYF
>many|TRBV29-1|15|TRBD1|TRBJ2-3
TGCAGCGTTGGATCCCGGGACAGGGGCACAGATACGCAGTATTTT
CSVGSRDRGTDTQYF
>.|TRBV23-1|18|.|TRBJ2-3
TGCGCCAGCAGTCAACTCCGGGACACGGACTACTACACAGATACGCAGTATTTT
CASSQLRDTDYYTDTQYF
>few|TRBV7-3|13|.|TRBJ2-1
TGTGCCAGCAGCCCTAGTCGGGGATATGAGCAGTTCTTC
CASSPSRGYEQFF
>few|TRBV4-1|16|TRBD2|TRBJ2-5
TGCGCCAGCAGCCAAATTAGCGGGAGGCGGGGGGAGACCCAGTACTTC
CASSQISGRRGETQYF
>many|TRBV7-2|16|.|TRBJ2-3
TGTGCCAGCAGCTTAGTCCCCGGGACTCTGGCAGATACGCAGTATTTT
CASSLVPGTLADTQYF
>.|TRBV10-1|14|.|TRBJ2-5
TGCGCCAGCAGTGAGAAGGGCCCAACGGAGACCCAGTACTTC
CASSEKGPTETQYF
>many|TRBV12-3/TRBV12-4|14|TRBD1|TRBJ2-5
TGTGCCAGCAGTCCCGACAGGGATCAAGAGACCCAGTACTTC
CASSPDRDQETQYF